These 25 T cell receptor beta chains originate from one sample sequenced in a study of human T cells and chemical hapten exposure. TCRdb independently ran MiXCR on the 5' RACE reads; one entry per CDR3 protein. The table has about 80,000 distinct CDR3 sequences, roughly 15% seen once. RNA extraction used unfractionated whole blood as the source of total RNA. These receptors originate from a female donor in good health.

This clonotype has a count of ten or more. The gene calls are TRBV12-3 or TRBV12-4 and TRBJ1-1, with D hard to call. The V end was cut by 0 bases, the J end by 2 bases, with 1 base between. This CDR3 spans 12 amino acids. CDR3 in amino acids: CASSLANTEAFF. The CDR3 DNA reads TGTGCCAGCAGTTTAGCTAACACTGAAGCTTTCTTT.

The V and J genes are TRBV30 and TRBJ1-6; D uncertain. The CDR3 is 16 amino acids. The germline gives CDR1 GTSNPN, CDR2 SVGIG (reference sequence). Trimming stripped 0 bases from V and 13 bases from J, with 22 bases between. CDR3 DNA sequence: TGTGCCTGGAGTGTAATGGGCCGGGCAGGTTTTGAGCCCCTCCACTTT. This codes for CAWSVMGRAGFEPLHF.

This clonotype occurred a few times. This chain links TRBV6-2 or TRBV6-3 with TRBJ2-3; tentative D call: TRBD2 (6 bases). The germline gives CDR1 MNHEY, CDR2 SVGEGT. This CDR3 region has 18 residues. Trimming took off 5 bases at V and 2 bases at J, with 23 bases between the two ends. In DNA form, the CDR3 reads TGTGCCAGCAGTCGGCGAACTGCGCGGGAATTAAACACAGATACGCAGTATTTT. Translated: CASSRRTARELNTDTQYF.

By proportion, this clonotype is medium-sized (0.01 to 0.1%). The V call is TRBV28, the J call TRBJ2-7; 8 bases fit TRBD1. Germline V lookup: CDR1 MDHEN, CDR2 SYDVKM. CDR3 size: 15 residues. After removal of 5 bases from V and 1 base from J, the junction contained 7 bases not matched to a gene. The CDR3 here is CASSLRTGPSYEQYF. The CDR3 DNA reads TGTGCCAGCAGTCTACGGACAGGGCCGTCCTACGAGCAGTACTTC.

This clonotype appeared a few times. This chain uses TRBV12-5 with TRBJ2-2, with D perhaps matching TRBD2 (7 bases). The V gene's germline CDR1 is LGHNT and CDR2 FRNRAP. This CDR3 is 15 amino acids long. Trimming cost V 5 bases and J 4 bases, with 14 bases left between them. The CDR3 DNA follows: TGTGCTAGTGGTAGGGGGGGGCAGATCACCGGGGAGCTGTTTTTT. This gives the protein CASGRGGQITGELFF.

This rearrangement joins TRBV6-2 or TRBV6-3 to TRBJ2-1; perhaps TRBD1 as D (5 bases). This CDR3 has 17 amino acids. Germline V gene lookup returns CDR1 MNHEY and CDR2 SVGEGT. V was cut by 2 bases and J by 4 bases, with 18 bases left in between. CDR3 bases: TGTGCCAGCAGTTACAGCCCTCCTTTAGGGGTATACAATGAGCAGTTCTTC. It specifies CASSYSPPLGVYNEQFF.

The chain carries TRBV28 and TRBJ1-3; D uncertain. V was trimmed by 3 bases and J by 1 base, leaving 16 bases between them. The CDR3 is made up of 17 amino acids. Germline V gene sequence: CDR1 MDHEN, CDR2 SYDVKM. In DNA form, the CDR3 reads TGTGCCAGCAGTTTTATGGGCAGCCAAACATCTGGAAACACCATATATTTT. It is translated as CASSFMGSQTSGNTIYF.

This chain joins TRBV6-5 and TRBJ1-1; 10 bases match TRBD1. The CDR3 contains 13 residues. Germline V lookup: CDR1 MNHEY, CDR2 SVGAGI. Germline trimming cut 9 bases from V and 8 bases from J; bases unmatched to any gene: 9. As DNA, the CDR3 is TGTGCCAGTACGATGGGACAGGGGATAGAAGCTTTCTTT. It yields the protein CASTMGQGIEAFF.

This clonotype was detected many times. V is TRBV30 and J is TRBJ1-5, with no clear D. Germline CDR1 is GTSNPN and CDR2 is SVGIG (reference sequence). Between the trimmed V and J ends, which lost 1 base and 4 bases, there was a span of 11 bases. CDR3 length: 14 residues. Here the CDR3 reads CAWSGGLVNQPQHF. CDR3 DNA: TGTGCCTGGAGTGGAGGGTTGGTGAATCAGCCCCAGCATTTT.

This clonotype was seen many times. This rearrangement joins TRBV20-1 to TRBJ1-1; D gene ambiguous. The ends were cut back, 0 bases at V and 5 bases at J, with 13 bases in the middle. The length of the CDR3 is 14 residues. Germline assignment: CDR1 DFQATT and CDR2 SNEGSKA (reference sequence). CDR3: CSARDPRASTEAFF. CDR3 nucleotide sequence: TGCAGTGCTAGAGATCCGAGAGCCAGTACTGAAGCTTTCTTT.

Of note for this clonotype: One end of the junction fails to match germline, which may point to a read error. V is TRBV6-6 and J is TRBJ1-5, with a weak D call TRBD1 (5 bases). CDR1 is MNHNY, CDR2 SVGAGI, per germline (reference sequence). The length of the CDR3 is 14 residues. CDR3 residues: CTSRAQGSNQPQHF. As DNA, the CDR3 is TGTACCAGCAGAGCCCAGGGAAGCAATCAGCCCCAGCATTTT.

This clonotype has more than one count but fewer than ten. This rearrangement joins TRBV18 to TRBJ2-3, with 12 bases lining up with TRBD1. Germline V lookup: CDR1 KGHSH, CDR2 LQKENI. With V trimmed by 3 bases and J by 5 bases, 6 bases remained unmatched. The CDR3 totals 16 residues. The CDR3 protein is CASSPVGTGGKDTQYF. The CDR3 DNA reads TGTGCCAGCTCACCCGTTGGGACAGGGGGCAAAGATACGCAGTATTTT.

The CDR3, as DNA: TGTGCCAGCAGTCCCGGACAGGGGAATTCACCCCTCCACTTT. Its translation is CASSPGQGNSPLHF. V usage is TRBV12-3 or TRBV12-4 and J usage is TRBJ1-6; 9 bases agree with TRBD1. The junction had 3 bases not matched to a gene; V was cut back by 5 bases and J by 7 bases. CDR3 size: 14 residues.

There are many counts of this clonotype. This chain joins TRBV20-1 and TRBJ2-3; perhaps TRBD1 as D (6 bases). The CDR3 loop spans 13 amino acids. Germline V gives CDR1 DFQATT, CDR2 SNEGSKA (reference sequence). V was trimmed by 2 bases and J by 5 bases, leaving 11 bases between them. The CDR3 loop is CSARQGMVDTQYF. Written as DNA, the CDR3 is TGCAGTGCTAGACAGGGGATGGTAGATACGCAGTATTTT.

Here the CDR3 DNA reads TGTGCCAGCAGCTTAGGCCCCTTGGGGGGCATTCAGTACTTC. It specifies CASSLGPLGGIQYF. V and J are TRBV7-2 and TRBJ2-4; weak D call: TRBD2 (6 bases). With 1 base removed from V and 9 bases from J, the gap between germline ends came to 13 bases. CDR1 and CDR2 (germline): SGHTA, FQGNSA. This CDR3 region has 14 residues.

This clonotype was counted between two and nine times. This chain uses TRBV28 with TRBJ1-5; tentative D call: TRBD1 (6 bases). The CDR3 has 14 residues. The germline gives CDR1 MDHEN, CDR2 SYDVKM. Trimming left V 8 bases short and J 9 bases short, with 20 bases between. CDR3 coding DNA: TGTGCCAGCTTCGGGGGAGGGGAAGGGGGGCCCCAGCATTTT. Protein: CASFGGGEGGPQHF.

This clonotype has a handful of counts. Written as DNA, the CDR3 is TGTGCCAGCTCACCACTAAGCGGGGCTAGCACAGATACGCAGTATTTT. This sequence encodes CASSPLSGASTDTQYF. This chain uses TRBV18 with TRBJ2-3; 7 bases agree with TRBD2. The germline V gene has CDR1 KGHSH and CDR2 LQKENI. J lost 0 bases, V lost 1 base, and 4 bases had no gene match. This CDR3 comprises 16 residues.

The rearrangement uses TRBV9 and TRBJ1-3, with unresolved D. Germline V gene data show CDR1 as SGDLS and CDR2 as YYNGEE. The CDR3 runs 16 residues. V lost 0 bases, J lost 2 bases, and 12 bases lay in between. This CDR3 reads CASSVDSGGTGNTIYF. The DNA of the CDR3 is TGTGCCAGCAGCGTAGACTCCGGCGGAACTGGAAACACCATATATTTT.

This clonotype appeared a few times. V gene TRBV3-1 combines with J gene TRBJ1-1; D unclear. Germline-derived CDR1 and CDR2 are LGHDT and YNNKEL (reference sequence). V was shortened by 1 base and J by 1 base, with 10 bases between the two germline ends. This CDR3 is 15 amino acids long. The CDR3 loop is CASSQGLRENTEAFF. For the CDR3, the DNA is TGTGCCAGCAGCCAAGGTTTACGGGAGAACACTGAAGCTTTCTTT.

The rearrangement uses TRBV29-1 and TRBJ1-1, with 7 bases lining up with TRBD1. The J segment lost 4 bases and the V segment lost 4 bases, leaving 6 bases of the junction unmatched. Per the germline V gene, CDR1 is SQVTM and CDR2 is ANQGSEA. The CDR3 is made up of 13 amino acids. CDR3 loop: CSVARQGPTEAFF. The CDR3 DNA is TGCAGCGTTGCTCGACAGGGTCCCACTGAAGCTTTCTTT.

The CDR3 is CASSLPQGANTEAFF. The CDR3 bases are TGTGCCAGCAGCCTCCCACAGGGGGCGAACACTGAAGCTTTCTTT. This sequence joins TRBV16 and TRBJ1-1; 9 bases are shared with TRBD1. The CDR3 runs to 15 residues. Germline CDR1 and CDR2: KGHSY and FQNENV. V trimming: 4 bases; J trimming: 1 base; junction bases outside the gene matches: 4.

The chain joins TRBV9 to TRBJ1-5; TRBD1 matches 8 bases. This CDR3 region has 15 residues. In germline, CDR1 is SGDLS, CDR2 YYNGEE. Losses at the gene ends were 3 bases for V and 5 bases for J; bases not matched to a gene: 7. In DNA, the CDR3 is TGTGCCAGCAGCGAAGGGACAGGCCAAGATCAGCCCCAGCATTTT. It translates to CASSEGTGQDQPQHF.

The rearrangement joins TRBV12-5 to TRBJ1-2; D is unresolved. Germline CDR1 reads LGHNT; CDR2 reads FRNRAP. The CDR3 contains 12 residues. The ends were cut back, 7 bases at V and 7 bases at J, with 13 bases in the middle. As DNA, the CDR3 is TGTGCTAGTGCCCCCGACGAGACTGGCTACACCTTC. Its protein product is CASAPDETGYTF.

V and J are TRBV7-9 and TRBJ1-2, with 7 bases matching TRBD1. Trimming cost V 4 bases and J 3 bases; bases outside gene matches: 5. The V gene's germline CDR1 is SEHNR and CDR2 FQNEAQ (reference sequence). This CDR3 has 14 residues. The CDR3 DNA sequence: TGTGCCAGCAGCTCGGACAGGAGGGACTATGGCTACACCTTC. Amino acid sequence: CASSSDRRDYGYTF.

This chain uses TRBV12-3 or TRBV12-4 with TRBJ2-1; 8 nucleotides match TRBD1. CDR3 length equals 15 residues. V gave up 7 bases and J gave up 4 bases; unmatched junction bases: 9. CDR3 in amino acids: CASTNSDRAYNEQFF. CDR3 coding DNA: TGTGCCAGCACCAACTCGGACAGGGCTTACAATGAGCAGTTCTTC.